This T cell receptor (beta chain) is from a study of T cells after yellow fever vaccination. Germline assignment: CDR1 SGHAT and CDR2 FQNNGV. V gave up 5 bases and J gave up 5 bases, with 16 bases separating them. CDR3 size: 15 residues. This clonotype has only a few counts. UMIs and a universal primer site were added when TCR cDNA was made by 5'RACE template switching. Each CDR3 protein gets one entry after TCRdb re-called the 5' RACE reads with MiXCR. This table has approximately 350,000 distinct CDR3 sequences, approximately 10% appearing once. This TCR derives from a man younger than 35 who received the YFV17D yellow fever vaccine. V is TRBV11-2 and J is TRBJ2-1; D may match TRBD1 or TRBD2 (5 bases each). The sample in question was PBMCs, obtained on the day of the first yellow fever vaccination. The CDR3 is CASSAVRGRDNEQFF. In nucleotides, the CDR3 is TGTGCCAGCAGCGCAGTACGGGGCAGGGACAATGAGCAGTTCTTC.